Each of the 11 T cell receptor beta chains below was sequenced from the same sample in a study of blood T cells in healthy people across ages. Sample-barcoded 5' priming and a J-beta primer mix drove a second PCR of roughly 7 to 11 cycles. MiXCR, applied by TCRdb to the 5' RACE reads, yields one record per CDR3 protein. The sample lists 750,000 to 950,000 distinct CDR3 sequences; roughly 24% were seen once. This sample was shared with a second study, whose subject was T cells of mothers and their children.

Sequencing input: blood. Receptors originate from a boy younger than 18 in good health.

The chain carries TRBV6-1 and TRBJ1-4; D possibly corresponds to TRBD1 (6 bases). From germline, CDR1 is MNHNS and CDR2 SASEGT. V lost 5 bases and J lost 12, with 16 bases in between. CDR3 size: 13 residues. CDR3 loop: CASSPSWNRELFF. CDR3 DNA: TGTGCCAGCAGTCCGTCGTGGAACAGGGAACTGTTTTTT.

The sample holds a few counts of this clonotype. In DNA, the CDR3 is TGTGCCAGCAGCTCGACAGGGGCGGGCACTGAAGCTTTCTTT. This sequence encodes CASSSTGAGTEAFF. V is TRBV7-2 and J is TRBJ1-1; 8 nucleotides line up with TRBD1. In germline, CDR1 is SGHTA, CDR2 FQGNSA. The length of the CDR3 is 14 residues. Trimming took 4 bases from V and 4 from J; bases not matched to a gene: 5.

J is TRBJ2-7 and V is TRBV27, with 10 positions matching TRBD1. Trimming at V came to 5 bases and at J to 9 bases, leaving 13 bases not matched to a gene. Germline values: CDR1 MNHEY, CDR2 SMNVEV (reference sequence). This CDR3 spans 15 amino acids. This chain's CDR3 is CASSAGTGASLGQYF. The CDR3 region has the DNA TGTGCCAGCAGTGCCGGGACAGGGGCTTCCCTTGGGCAGTACTTC.

This rearrangement joins TRBV11-2 to TRBJ1-1; unclear D gene. Germline V gene lookup returns CDR1 SGHAT and CDR2 FQNNGV. CDR3 size: 14 residues. The V and J ends lost 1 base and 1 base respectively, with 7 bases between them. The CDR3 nucleotides are TGTGCCAGCAGCTTAGTCAGCCCGAACACTGAAGCTTTCTTT. As protein: CASSLVSPNTEAFF.

This chain links TRBV2 with TRBJ2-1; TRBD2 aligns across 10 bases. CDR1 and CDR2 (germline): SNHLY, FYNNEI. This CDR3 is 14 amino acids long. Trimming at V came to 6 bases and at J to 12 bases, leaving 11 bases not matched to a gene. CDR3 residues: CASSPEVVAGGQFF. Here the CDR3 DNA reads TGTGCCAGCAGCCCAGAGGTGGTAGCGGGGGGGCAGTTCTTC. Filled out from reference TRBV2 and TRBJ2-1, the complete variable domain reads EPEVTQTPSHQVTQMGQEVILRCVPISNHLYFYWYRQILGQKVEFLVSFYNNEISEKSEIFDDQFSVERPDGSNFTLKIRSTKLEDSAMYFCASSPEVVAGGQFFGPGTRLTVL.

This chain uses TRBV3-1 with TRBJ2-2, with D perhaps matching TRBD1 (5 bases). Trimming took 2 bases from V and 6 from J, leaving 7 bases between them. The germline V gene has CDR1 LGHDT and CDR2 YNNKEL (reference sequence). There are 13 residues in the CDR3. CDR3 protein: CASSQQGPGELFF. CDR3 in DNA: TGTGCCAGCAGCCAACAGGGTCCCGGGGAGCTGTTTTTT.

To note about this clonotype: At one end the junction does not follow the germline gene, possibly because of a read error. The V call is TRBV5-1, the J call TRBJ2-5; 7 nucleotides align to TRBD2. This CDR3 has 15 amino acids. Germline assignment: CDR1 SGHRS and CDR2 YFSETQ. The CDR3 DNA reads TGCGCCAGCAGCTTGGGGGCTAGCGGAAAAGAGGCCCAGTACTTC. Encoded protein: CASSLGASGKEAQYF.

The CDR3 nucleotides are TGTGCCAGCAGATACTTCGGGACAGCTAGCACAGATACGCAGTATTTT. As protein: CASRYFGTASTDTQYF. V is TRBV27 and J is TRBJ2-3, with TRBD1 matching over 7 bases. This CDR3 is built from 16 residues. Trimming took 6 bases from V and 0 from J; bases not matched to a gene: 9. Germline CDR1 is MNHEY and CDR2 is SMNVEV (reference sequence).

This clonotype showed up just a few times. The genes are TRBV6-5 and TRBJ1-4; D remains unclear. V shed 0 bases and J shed 5 bases, with 7 bases lying between them. The CDR3 is made up of 14 amino acids. CDR1 and CDR2 (germline): MNHEY, SVGAGI. The CDR3 is CASSYSGENEKLFF. CDR3 nucleotides: TGTGCCAGCAGTTACTCTGGAGAGAATGAAAAACTGTTTTTT.

The chain has TRBV20-1 and TRBJ2-4, with D tentatively TRBD1 or TRBD2 (6 bases each). CDR1 is DFQATT and CDR2 is SNEGSKA in the germline V gene (reference sequence). The CDR3 spans 12 residues. V dropped 2 bases and J dropped 8 bases, with 10 bases sitting between them. The CDR3 loop reads CSARSRGDIQYF. CDR3 nucleotides: TGCAGTGCTAGATCGAGGGGGGACATTCAGTACTTC.

The chain links TRBV20-1 to TRBJ2-3, with D unresolved. This CDR3 is built from 13 residues. CDR1 and CDR2 from the germline V gene are DFQATT and SNEGSKA (reference sequence). Trimming cost V 5 bases and J 4 bases, with 13 bases left between them. In DNA, the CDR3 is TGCAGTGCTCCCCGGCCCTTTGCAGATACGCAGTATTTT. Encoded protein: CSAPRPFADTQYF.